Following are 29 T cell receptor beta chains from one sample sequenced in a study of OX40 agonist ivuxolimab in advanced cancers. The method was immunoSEQ multiplex PCR; TCRdb's version includes in-frame clones alone and lacks a portion of them. The sample lists 65,000 to 70,000 clones, about 77% occurring once. The sample was CD4+ or CD8+ T cells sorted from blood, taken in a trial of the OX40 agonist ivuxolimab. Receptor source: an adult with an advanced solid tumor such as melanoma, head and neck, liver or kidney cancer.

This rearrangement joins TRBV5-1 to TRBJ2-5; 7 bases are shared with TRBD2. This CDR3 comprises 18 residues. V shed 0 bases and J 4 bases; nucleotides not matched to a gene: 15. Germline loops: CDR1 SGHRS, CDR2 YFSETQ. CDR3 DNA sequence: TGCGCCAGCAGCTTGGTATTGGCGACTAGCTCCTCGGGAGAGACCCAGTACTTC. Translation: CASSLVLATSSSGETQYF.

This chain connects TRBV6-5 to TRBJ2-3, with a weak D call TRBD2 (5 bases). Germline V lookup: CDR1 MNHEY, CDR2 SVGAGI. Trimming removed 5 bases at V and 8 bases at J, with 20 bases between. This CDR3 contains 15 residues. CDR3 in amino acids: CASSRSLSGEGTQYF. In DNA form, the CDR3 reads TGTGCCAGCAGTCGAAGCCTTTCTGGAGAGGGTACGCAGTATTTT.

The chain links TRBV7-8 to TRBJ2-7; D perhaps matches TRBD1 (5 bases). The CDR3 sequence is 14 residues long. The germline CDR1 and CDR2 sequences are SGHVS and FQNEAQ. V was cut by 0 bases and J by 5 bases, with 11 bases left in between. CDR3 sequence reads: CASSLARRGHEQYF. In DNA, the CDR3 is TGTGCCAGCAGCTTAGCGCGAAGGGGCCACGAGCAGTACTTC.

This chain joins TRBV2 and TRBJ2-7, with TRBD1 matching 7 bases. The CDR3 sequence is 11 residues long. The junction had 2 bases not matched to a gene; V was cut back by 6 bases and J by 6 bases. The germline CDR1 and CDR2 sequences are SNHLY and FYNNEI. The DNA of the CDR3 is TGTGCCAGCAGGGACAGGTCCGAGCAGTACTTC. This gives the protein CASRDRSEQYF.

The J gene is TRBJ2-5, the V gene TRBV30; no clear D. Trimming shortened V by 5 bases and J by 2 bases, and 9 bases separated the two germline ends. Per the germline V gene, CDR1 is GTSNPN and CDR2 is SVGIG (reference sequence). The CDR3 sequence is 12 residues long. The CDR3 nucleotides read TGTGCCTGGGCCTCTATTCAAGAGACCCAGTACTTC. Amino acids: CAWASIQETQYF.

The chain combines TRBV7-3 with TRBJ2-1, with TRBD2 matching 10 bases. Germline CDR1 SGHTA, CDR2 FQGTGA. Trimming at V came to 2 bases and at J to 7 bases, leaving 8 bases not matched to a gene. The CDR3 sequence is 16 residues long. CDR3 sequence reads: CASSLSPSGSGNEQFF. The DNA of the CDR3 is TGTGCCAGCAGCTTATCCCCTAGCGGGAGCGGGAATGAGCAGTTCTTC.

The J gene is TRBJ1-5, the V gene TRBV7-3; 7 nucleotides agree with TRBD1. Germline values: CDR1 SGHTA, CDR2 FQGTGA. V was pared by 5 bases and J by 4 bases, with 8 bases of the junction left unmatched. This CDR3 has 15 residues. CDR3 DNA sequence: TGTGCCAGCAGCCTTTGGGGACAGTTAAATCAGCCCCAGCATTTT. It translates to CASSLWGQLNQPQHF.

The chain uses TRBV18 and TRBJ1-1; 8 nucleotides agree with TRBD1. Germline-derived CDR1 and CDR2 are KGHSH and LQKENI. This CDR3 spans 16 amino acids. J was trimmed by 2 bases and V by 1 base; bases with no gene match: 6. The CDR3 protein is CASSPRTGLDNTEAFF. Here the CDR3 DNA reads TGTGCCAGCTCACCACGGACAGGGTTGGATAACACTGAAGCTTTCTTT.

The chain couples TRBV18 to TRBJ1-2, with TRBD1 as a possible D gene (6 bases). The CDR3 length is 13 residues. Per the germline V gene, CDR1 is KGHSH and CDR2 is LQKENI. The V and J ends lost 4 bases and 8 bases respectively, with 14 bases between them. CDR3 amino acids: CASSQEQGWGYTF. CDR3 DNA: TGTGCCAGCTCACAGGAACAGGGCTGGGGCTACACCTTC. The whole variable domain, remainder taken from reference TRBV18 and TRBJ1-2, is NAGVMQNPRHLVRRRGQEARLRCSPMKGHSHVYWYRQLPEEGLKFMVYLQKENIIDESGMPKERFSAEFPKEGPSILRIQQVVRGDSAAYFCASSQEQGWGYTFGSGTRLTVV.

This clone was seen a handful of times. CDR3 bases: TGCGCCAGCAGCTTGCGGCTAGCGCCATACAATGAGCAGTTCTTC. Translated: CASSLRLAPYNEQFF. V is TRBV5-1 and J is TRBJ2-1; a possible D gene is TRBD2 (6 bases). V was shortened by 1 base and J by 4 bases, with 12 bases between the two germline ends. Germline V gene data show CDR1 as SGHRS and CDR2 as YFSETQ. The CDR3 is 15 residues long.

V is TRBV10-3 and J is TRBJ1-1; D may be TRBD1 (5 bases). The CDR3 is made up of 16 amino acids. Between the trimmed V and J ends, which lost 2 bases and 2 bases, there was a span of 15 bases. From germline, CDR1 is ENHRY and CDR2 SYGVKD. The CDR3 sequence is CAISEREAGPNTEAFF. CDR3 DNA sequence: TGTGCCATCAGTGAGAGAGAGGCGGGGCCCAACACTGAAGCTTTCTTT.

This clone was observed a single time. V usage is TRBV7-9 and J usage is TRBJ1-2; D gene unclear. This CDR3 spans 13 amino acids. Germline V CDR1 and CDR2: SEHNR, FQNEAQ (reference sequence). Trimming cost V 1 base and J 3 bases, with 6 bases left between them. CDR3 loop: CASSLVSDYGYTF. In DNA form, the CDR3 reads TGTGCCAGCAGCTTAGTCTCAGACTATGGCTACACCTTC.

The CDR3: CASSPGTGEFYGYTF. CDR3 DNA: TGTGCCAGCTCACCGGGGACAGGGGAATTCTATGGCTACACCTTC. The V and J genes are TRBV18 and TRBJ1-2; 10 bases fit TRBD1. CDR1 is KGHSH and CDR2 is LQKENI in the germline V gene. This CDR3 spans 15 amino acids. J gave up 4 bases and V 3 bases, and 5 bases lay outside the gene matches.

In this sample, this clone turned up once. The chain couples TRBV6-5 to TRBJ2-7; 8 bases are a match to TRBD2. Germline values: CDR1 MNHEY, CDR2 SVGAGI. With 2 bases clipped from V and 4 bases from J, the junction kept 7 bases outside the gene matches. The CDR3 totals 15 residues. CDR3 sequence (DNA): TGTGCCAGCAGTTACGCCGGGACTAGATCGTACGAGCAGTACTTC. Translation: CASSYAGTRSYEQYF.

The genes are TRBV7-9 and TRBJ2-1; D not certain. The CDR3 has 15 amino acids. V lost 6 bases to trimming and J lost 8 bases, with 20 bases between them. Looked up from germline, CDR1 is SEHNR and CDR2 is FQNEAQ (reference sequence). DNA of the CDR3: TGTGCCAGCAGTATCGCGGAGACCATAATACATGAGCAGTTCTTC. Protein: CASSIAETIIHEQFF.

This chain links TRBV6-6 with TRBJ1-6, with D possibly matching TRBD1 (5 bases). Germline assignment: CDR1 MNHNY and CDR2 SVGAGI (reference sequence). This CDR3 contains 15 residues. Trimming left V 6 bases short and J 5 bases short, with 14 bases between. The CDR3 bases are TGTGCCAGCAGACCTGGGACTGCCAATAATTCACCCCTCCACTTT. It specifies CASRPGTANNSPLHF.

The DNA of the CDR3 is TGCGCCAGCAGCTTGGGTTGGACAGGGGATAATGAAAAACTGTTTTTT. Its protein is CASSLGWTGDNEKLFF. The V gene is TRBV5-1, the J gene TRBJ1-4, with TRBD1 identical over 9 bases. The CDR3 runs 16 residues. The V gene's germline CDR1 is SGHRS and CDR2 YFSETQ. The V and J ends lost 0 bases and 4 bases, in that order; junction bases with no gene match: 4.

The chain combines TRBV28 with TRBJ1-5; 7 bases are a match to TRBD1. Trimming at V came to 5 bases and at J to 2 bases, leaving 12 bases not matched to a gene. This CDR3 is built from 17 residues. Germline CDR1 is MDHEN and CDR2 is SYDVKM. The CDR3 nucleotides are TGTGCCAGCAGTCAGAGGTCAGGGGGTTTGGGCAATCAGCCCCAGCATTTT. Its protein product is CASSQRSGGLGNQPQHF.

The CDR3 DNA reads TGTGCCAGCAGCCCTGACTTGCATGAAAAACTGTTTTTT. It is translated as CASSPDLHEKLFF. The chain carries TRBV5-6 and TRBJ1-4, with no clear D. Germline assignment: CDR1 SGHDT and CDR2 YYEEEE. Trimming took off 4 bases at V and 6 bases at J, with 10 bases between the two ends. This CDR3 spans 13 amino acids. Using reference TRBV5-6 and TRBJ1-4 for the parts outside the CDR3, the full variable domain is DAGVTQSPTHLIKTRGQQVTLRCSPKSGHDTVSWYQQALGQGPQFIFQYYEEEERQRGNFPDRFSGHQFPNYSSELNVNALLLGDSALYLCASSPDLHEKLFFGSGTQLSVL.

The chain recombines TRBV28 with TRBJ2-3, with 12 bases identical to TRBD2. CDR1 and CDR2 from the germline V gene are MDHEN and SYDVKM. The length of the CDR3 is 17 residues. With V trimmed by 3 bases and J by 3 bases, 7 bases remained unmatched. The CDR3 nucleotides are TGTGCCAGCAGTTTTCGACTAGCGGGAGTGAGGACAGATACGCAGTATTTT. Translation gives CASSFRLAGVRTDTQYF.

CDR3 nucleotide sequence: TGTGCCAGCAGCCGACGGTCGAAGGGGGACAATGAGCAGTTCTTC. It yields the protein CASSRRSKGDNEQFF. The genes are TRBV9 and TRBJ2-1, with TRBD1 as a possible D gene (6 bases). CDR1 is SGDLS and CDR2 is YYNGEE in the germline V gene. The CDR3 is 15 residues long. Trimming stripped 4 bases from V and 5 bases from J, with 16 bases between.

The genes are TRBV7-2 and TRBJ2-7; 10 bases map to TRBD2. Germline lookup yields CDR1 SGHTA and CDR2 FQGNSA. V lost 0 bases to trimming and J lost 6 bases; unmatched junction nucleotides: 5. The CDR3 covers 15 residues. The chain's CDR3 is CASSLALAGDGEQYF. DNA of the CDR3: TGTGCCAGCAGCTTAGCGCTAGCGGGAGACGGCGAGCAGTACTTC.

The chain couples TRBV6-1 to TRBJ2-7; 8 bases match TRBD1. The length of the CDR3 is 15 residues. Germline CDR1 is MNHNS and CDR2 is SASEGT. V dropped 5 bases and J dropped 2; count of bases not matched to a gene: 8. The CDR3 here is CASSQTGGSAYEQYF. CDR3 in DNA: TGTGCCAGCAGTCAAACAGGGGGAAGTGCCTACGAGCAGTACTTC.

CDR3 sequence: CASSQILTGNQPQHF. For the CDR3, the DNA is TGCGCCAGCAGCCAAATTCTAACCGGAAATCAGCCCCAGCATTTT. V is TRBV4-1 and J is TRBJ1-5; D is uncertain. V shed 2 bases and J shed 4 bases, with 12 bases lying between them. The germline gives CDR1 MGHRA, CDR2 YSYEKL. The CDR3 runs 15 residues.

CDR3 sequence (DNA): TGTGCCAGCTCACCCCTGCGAGCTAATGAAAAACTGTTTTTT. It codes for CASSPLRANEKLFF. The V call is TRBV18, the J call TRBJ1-4; D remains unclear. Germline V gene data show CDR1 as KGHSH and CDR2 as LQKENI. V lost 3 bases to trimming and J lost 3 bases, with 8 bases between them. This CDR3 spans 14 amino acids.

The V call is TRBV4-2, the J call TRBJ1-2, with D uncertain. Between the trimmed V and J ends, which lost 5 bases and 5 bases, there was a span of 9 bases. This CDR3 is 12 amino acids long. CDR1 is LGHNA and CDR2 is YNFKEQ in the germline V gene. The CDR3 sequence: CASSVTGYGYTF. Here the CDR3 DNA reads TGTGCCAGCAGCGTCACGGGGTATGGCTACACCTTC.

This sequence joins TRBV10-1 and TRBJ2-1, with D perhaps being TRBD1 or TRBD2 (5 bases each). Germline loops: CDR1 WNHNN, CDR2 SYGVQD (reference sequence). Between the trimmed V and J ends, which lost 4 bases and 7 bases, there was a span of 14 bases. This CDR3 spans 14 amino acids. In DNA form, the CDR3 reads TGCGCCAGCAGTGGGGGGATACGGCGGAATGAGCAGTTCTTC. The encoded protein is CASSGGIRRNEQFF.

The rearrangement joins TRBV28 to TRBJ2-6; TRBD1 is a possible D gene (6 bases). Germline CDR1 is MDHEN and CDR2 is SYDVKM. The CDR3 spans 15 residues. V was pared by 6 bases and J by 0 bases, with 9 bases between. The chain's CDR3 is CASRQQGSGANVLTF. As DNA, the CDR3 is TGTGCCAGCAGGCAACAGGGCTCTGGGGCCAACGTCCTGACTTTC.

The V and J genes are TRBV6-5 and TRBJ1-4, with TRBD1 identical over 9 bases. CDR1 and CDR2 from the germline V gene are MNHEY and SVGAGI. Trimming cost V 5 bases and J 8 bases; bases outside gene matches: 9. The CDR3 totals 15 residues. CDR3 nucleotide sequence: TGTGCCAGCAGTCGAAACAGGGGGCATGGGGAAAAACTGTTTTTT. It yields the protein CASSRNRGHGEKLFF.